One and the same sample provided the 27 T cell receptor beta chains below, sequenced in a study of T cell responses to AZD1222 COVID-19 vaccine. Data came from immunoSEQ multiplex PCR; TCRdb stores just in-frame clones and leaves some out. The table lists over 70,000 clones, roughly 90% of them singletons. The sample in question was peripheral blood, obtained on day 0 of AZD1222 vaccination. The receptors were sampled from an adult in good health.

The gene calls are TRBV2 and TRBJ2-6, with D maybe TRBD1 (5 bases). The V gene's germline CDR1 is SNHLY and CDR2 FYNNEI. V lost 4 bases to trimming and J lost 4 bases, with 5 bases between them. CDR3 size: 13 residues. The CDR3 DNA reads TGTGCCAGCAGTGGACAGGGGGCCAACGTCCTGACTTTC. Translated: CASSGQGANVLTF.

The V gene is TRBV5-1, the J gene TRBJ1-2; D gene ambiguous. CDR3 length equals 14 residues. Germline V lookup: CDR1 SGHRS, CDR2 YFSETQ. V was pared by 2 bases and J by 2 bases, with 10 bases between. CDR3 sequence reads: CASSLQSGNYGYTF. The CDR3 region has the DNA TGCGCCAGCAGCTTACAATCGGGGAACTATGGCTACACCTTC.

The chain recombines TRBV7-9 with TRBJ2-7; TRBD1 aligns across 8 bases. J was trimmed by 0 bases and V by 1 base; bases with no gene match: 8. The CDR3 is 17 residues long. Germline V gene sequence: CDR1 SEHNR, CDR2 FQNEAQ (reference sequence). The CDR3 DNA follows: TGTGCCAGCAGCTTAGAACCTCGACAGGGGAGCTCCTACGAGCAGTACTTC. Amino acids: CASSLEPRQGSSYEQYF.

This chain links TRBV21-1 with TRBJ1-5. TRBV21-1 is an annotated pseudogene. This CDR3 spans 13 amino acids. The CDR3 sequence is CASIRDGNQPQHF. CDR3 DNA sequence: TGTGCCAGCATCAGGGACGGCAATCAGCCCCAGCATTTT.

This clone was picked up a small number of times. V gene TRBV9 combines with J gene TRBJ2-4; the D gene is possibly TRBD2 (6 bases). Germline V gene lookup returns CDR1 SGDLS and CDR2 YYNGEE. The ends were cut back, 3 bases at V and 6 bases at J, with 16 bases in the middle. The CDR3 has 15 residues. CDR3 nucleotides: TGTGCCAGCAGCGGTGGGACTCTCGGGAGAAACATTCAGTACTTC. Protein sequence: CASSGGTLGRNIQYF.

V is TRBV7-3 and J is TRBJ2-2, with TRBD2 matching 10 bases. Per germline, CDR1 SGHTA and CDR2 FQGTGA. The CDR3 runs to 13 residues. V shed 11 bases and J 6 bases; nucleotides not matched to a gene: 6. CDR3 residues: CASGTSVSGELFF. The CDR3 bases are TGTGCCTCCGGGACTAGCGTGTCCGGGGAGCTGTTTTTT.

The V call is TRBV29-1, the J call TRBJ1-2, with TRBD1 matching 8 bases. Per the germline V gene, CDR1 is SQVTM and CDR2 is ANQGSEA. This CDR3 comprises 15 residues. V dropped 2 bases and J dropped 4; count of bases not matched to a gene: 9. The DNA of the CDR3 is TGCAGCGTTGAATCGGCAGGGGGCAATATCTATGGCTACACCTTC. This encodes CSVESAGGNIYGYTF. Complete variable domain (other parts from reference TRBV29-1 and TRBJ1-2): SAVISQKPSRDICQRGTSLTIQCQVDSQVTMMFWYRQQPGQSLTLIATANQGSEATYESGFVIDKFPISRPNLTFSTLTVSNMSPEDSSIYLCSVESAGGNIYGYTFGSGTRLTVV.

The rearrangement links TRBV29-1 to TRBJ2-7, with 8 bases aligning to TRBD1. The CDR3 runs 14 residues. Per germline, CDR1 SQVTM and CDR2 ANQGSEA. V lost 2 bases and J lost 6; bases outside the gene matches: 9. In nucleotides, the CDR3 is TGCAGCGTTGAAAGGCAGGGGGCGACGGGCGAGCAGTACTTC. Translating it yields CSVERQGATGEQYF.

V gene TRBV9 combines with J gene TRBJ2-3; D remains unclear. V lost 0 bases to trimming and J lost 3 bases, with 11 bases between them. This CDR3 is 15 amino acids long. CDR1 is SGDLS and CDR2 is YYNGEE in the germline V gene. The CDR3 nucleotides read TGTGCCAGCAGCGTAGGGGGTCTTAAAACAGATACGCAGTATTTT. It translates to CASSVGGLKTDTQYF.

CDR3 sequence (DNA): TGCGCCAGCAGCTCCGCAGGGGGTTACGAGCAGTACTTC. Translated, it gives CASSSAGGYEQYF. The chain has TRBV5-1 and TRBJ2-7; 7 nucleotides align to TRBD1. Germline lookup yields CDR1 SGHRS and CDR2 YFSETQ. V lost 3 bases to trimming and J lost 4 bases; unmatched junction nucleotides: 4. The CDR3 loop spans 13 amino acids. Drawing the rest from reference TRBV5-1 and TRBJ2-7, the complete variable domain is KAGVTQTPRYLIKTRGQQVTLSCSPISGHRSVSWYQQTPGQGLQFLFEYFSETQRNKGNFPGRFSGRQFSNSRSEMNVSTLELGDSALYLCASSSAGGYEQYFGPGTRLTVT.

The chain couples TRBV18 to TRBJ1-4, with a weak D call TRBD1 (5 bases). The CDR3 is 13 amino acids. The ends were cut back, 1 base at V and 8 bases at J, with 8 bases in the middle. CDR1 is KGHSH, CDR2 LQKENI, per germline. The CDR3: CASSPLTAEKLFF. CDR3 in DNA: TGTGCCAGCTCACCACTGACAGCGGAAAAACTGTTTTTT.

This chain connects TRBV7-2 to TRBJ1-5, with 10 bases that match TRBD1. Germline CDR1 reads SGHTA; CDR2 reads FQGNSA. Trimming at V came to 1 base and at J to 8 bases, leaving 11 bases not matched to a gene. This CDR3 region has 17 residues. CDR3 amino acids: CASSLGGTGASGEPQHF. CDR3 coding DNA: TGTGCCAGCAGCTTAGGTGGGACAGGGGCCTCCGGGGAGCCCCAGCATTTT.

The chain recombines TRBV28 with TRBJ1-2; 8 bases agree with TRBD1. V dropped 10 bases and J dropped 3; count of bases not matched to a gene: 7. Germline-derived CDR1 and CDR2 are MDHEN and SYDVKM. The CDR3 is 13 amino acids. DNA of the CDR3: TGTGCCACCGGACAGGGATGGCACTATGGCTACACCTTC. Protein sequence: CATGQGWHYGYTF.

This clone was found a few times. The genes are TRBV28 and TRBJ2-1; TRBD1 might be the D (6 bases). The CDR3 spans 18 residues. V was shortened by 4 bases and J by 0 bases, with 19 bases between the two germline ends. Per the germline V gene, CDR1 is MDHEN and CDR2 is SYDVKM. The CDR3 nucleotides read TGTGCCAGCAGTTCTCCGGGACATAGACCCCTCTCCTACAATGAGCAGTTCTTC. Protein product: CASSSPGHRPLSYNEQFF.

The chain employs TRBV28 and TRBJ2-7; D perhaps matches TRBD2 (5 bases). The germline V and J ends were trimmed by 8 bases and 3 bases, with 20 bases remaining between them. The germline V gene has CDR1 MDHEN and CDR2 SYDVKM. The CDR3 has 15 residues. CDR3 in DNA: TGTGCCAGCGATGGTGGTGGCGGGCGCCTCTACGAGCAGTACTTC. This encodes CASDGGGGRLYEQYF.

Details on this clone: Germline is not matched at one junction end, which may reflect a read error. CDR3 region: CASSLGQGSVSGELFF. CDR3 DNA sequence: TGTGCTAGCAGCTTAGGGCAGGGATCAGTTTCCGGGGAGCTGTTTTTT. The chain employs TRBV7-7 and TRBJ2-2; TRBD1 might be the D (5 bases). Germline V gene data show CDR1 as SSHAT and CDR2 as FNYEAQ (reference sequence). The CDR3 is 16 residues long.

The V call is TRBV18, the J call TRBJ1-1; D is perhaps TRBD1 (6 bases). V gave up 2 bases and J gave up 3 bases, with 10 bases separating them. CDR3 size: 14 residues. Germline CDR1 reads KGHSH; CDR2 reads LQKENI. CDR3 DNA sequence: TGTGCCAGCTCACCAAGGACAGCCGACACTGAAGCTTTCTTT. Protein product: CASSPRTADTEAFF. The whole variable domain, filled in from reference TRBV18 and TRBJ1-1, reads NAGVMQNPRHLVRRRGQEARLRCSPMKGHSHVYWYRQLPEEGLKFMVYLQKENIIDESGMPKERFSAEFPKEGPSILRIQQVVRGDSAAYFCASSPRTADTEAFFGQGTRLTVV.

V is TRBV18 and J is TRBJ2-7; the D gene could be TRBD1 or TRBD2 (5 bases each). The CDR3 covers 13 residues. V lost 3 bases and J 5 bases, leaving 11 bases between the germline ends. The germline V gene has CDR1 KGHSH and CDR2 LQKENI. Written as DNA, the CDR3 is TGTGCCAGCTCACCCACGAGGGGCCACGAGCAGTACTTC. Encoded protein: CASSPTRGHEQYF.

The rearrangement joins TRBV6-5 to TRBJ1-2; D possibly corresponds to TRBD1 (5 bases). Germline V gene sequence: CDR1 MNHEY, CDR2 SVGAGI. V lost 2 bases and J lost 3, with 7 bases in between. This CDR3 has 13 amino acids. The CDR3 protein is CASSYGGDYGYTF. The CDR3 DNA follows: TGTGCCAGCAGTTACGGGGGGGACTATGGCTACACCTTC.

In DNA, the CDR3 is TGCAGCGTTCAACTAGCGGTACAAGAGACCCAGTACTTC. This sequence encodes CSVQLAVQETQYF. This chain uses TRBV29-1 with TRBJ2-5; 8 bases align to TRBD2. Germline V gene lookup returns CDR1 SQVTM and CDR2 ANQGSEA. The junction had 4 bases not matched to a gene; V was cut back by 5 bases and J by 2 bases. The CDR3 consists of 13 residues.

CDR3 coding DNA: TGTGCCAGCGGCCCCAAGGGAGGGGGCCTAATCTACGAGCAGTACTTC. Translation gives CASGPKGGGLIYEQYF. The gene calls are TRBV27 and TRBJ2-7; D could derive from TRBD1 or TRBD2 (7 bases each). The CDR3 is made up of 16 amino acids. Germline values: CDR1 MNHEY, CDR2 SMNVEV (reference sequence). The V end lost 8 bases, the J end lost 3 bases, and 23 bases lay between the germline ends.

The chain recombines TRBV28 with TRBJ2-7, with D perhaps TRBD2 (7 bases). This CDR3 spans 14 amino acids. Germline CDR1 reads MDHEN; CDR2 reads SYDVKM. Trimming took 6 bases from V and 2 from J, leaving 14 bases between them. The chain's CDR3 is CASSQGGGAYEQYF. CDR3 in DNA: TGTGCCAGCAGCCAGGGAGGGGGGGCCTACGAGCAGTACTTC.

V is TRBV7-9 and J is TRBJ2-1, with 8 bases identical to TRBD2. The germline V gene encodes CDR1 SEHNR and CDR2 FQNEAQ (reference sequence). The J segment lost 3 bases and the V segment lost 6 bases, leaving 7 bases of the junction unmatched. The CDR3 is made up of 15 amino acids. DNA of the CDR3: TGTGCCAGCAGTCGGAGCGGGGGCCTCTACAATGAGCAGTTCTTC. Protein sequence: CASSRSGGLYNEQFF.

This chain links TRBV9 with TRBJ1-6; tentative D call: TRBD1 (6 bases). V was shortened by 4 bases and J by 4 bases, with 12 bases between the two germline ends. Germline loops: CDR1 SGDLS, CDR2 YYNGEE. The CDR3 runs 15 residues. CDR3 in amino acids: CASSPGGQYNSPLHF. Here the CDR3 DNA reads TGTGCCAGCAGCCCGGGGGGCCAATATAATTCACCCCTCCACTTT.

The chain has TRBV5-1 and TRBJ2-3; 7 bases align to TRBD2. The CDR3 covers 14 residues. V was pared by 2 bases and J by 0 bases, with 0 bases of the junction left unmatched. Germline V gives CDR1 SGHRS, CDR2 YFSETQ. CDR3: CASSLAGSTDTQYF. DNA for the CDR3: TGCGCCAGCAGCTTAGCGGGGAGCACAGATACGCAGTATTTT.

CDR3 DNA: TGTGCCAGCAGCTTATCGTTTGGGGGGGGCGAGCAGTACTTC. It yields the protein CASSLSFGGGEQYF. The chain carries TRBV7-2 and TRBJ2-7, with 7 bases lining up with TRBD2. V lost 2 bases, J lost 6 bases, and 7 bases stayed unmatched. Germline lookup yields CDR1 SGHTA and CDR2 FQGNSA. The length of the CDR3 is 14 residues.

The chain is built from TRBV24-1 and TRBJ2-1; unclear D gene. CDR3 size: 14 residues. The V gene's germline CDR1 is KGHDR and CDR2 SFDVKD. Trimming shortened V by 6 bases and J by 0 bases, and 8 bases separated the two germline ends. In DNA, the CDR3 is TGTGCCACCAGTCGAGGCTTCTCCTACAATGAGCAGTTCTTC. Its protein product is CATSRGFSYNEQFF.